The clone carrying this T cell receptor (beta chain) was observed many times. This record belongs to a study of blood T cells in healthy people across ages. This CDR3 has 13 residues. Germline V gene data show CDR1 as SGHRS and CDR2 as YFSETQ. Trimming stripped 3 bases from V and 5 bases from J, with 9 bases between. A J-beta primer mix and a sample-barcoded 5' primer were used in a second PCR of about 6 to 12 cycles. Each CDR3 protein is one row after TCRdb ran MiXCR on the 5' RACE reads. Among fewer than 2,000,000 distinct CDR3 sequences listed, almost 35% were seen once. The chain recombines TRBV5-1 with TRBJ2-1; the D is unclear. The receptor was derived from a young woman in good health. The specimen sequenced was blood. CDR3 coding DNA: TGCGCCAGCAGCTGGGGTGGTAACAATGAGCAGTTCTTC. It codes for CASSWGGNNEQFF.